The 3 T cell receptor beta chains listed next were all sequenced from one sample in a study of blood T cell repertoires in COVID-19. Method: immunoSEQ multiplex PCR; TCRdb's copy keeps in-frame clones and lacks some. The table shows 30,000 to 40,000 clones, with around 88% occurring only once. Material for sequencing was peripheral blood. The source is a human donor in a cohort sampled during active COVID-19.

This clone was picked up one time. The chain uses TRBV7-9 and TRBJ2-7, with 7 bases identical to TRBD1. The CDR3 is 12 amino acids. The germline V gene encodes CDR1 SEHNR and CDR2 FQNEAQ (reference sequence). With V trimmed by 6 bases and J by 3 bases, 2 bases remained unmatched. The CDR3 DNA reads TGTGCCAGCAGTCGACAGGGCTACGAGCAGTACTTC. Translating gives CASSRQGYEQYF.

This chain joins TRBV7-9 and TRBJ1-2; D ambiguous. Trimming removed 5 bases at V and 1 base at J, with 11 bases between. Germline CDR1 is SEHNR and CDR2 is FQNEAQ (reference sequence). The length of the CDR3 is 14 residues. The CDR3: CASSRTRFNYGYTF. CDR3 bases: TGTGCCAGCAGCCGCACCCGGTTTAACTATGGCTACACCTTC.

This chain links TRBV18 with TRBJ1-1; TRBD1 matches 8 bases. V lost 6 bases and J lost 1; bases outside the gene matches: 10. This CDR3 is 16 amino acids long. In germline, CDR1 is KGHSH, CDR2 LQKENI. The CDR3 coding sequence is TGTGCCAGCTCTATCCACGGGGGACAGGAGAACACTGAAGCTTTCTTT. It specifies CASSIHGGQENTEAFF.